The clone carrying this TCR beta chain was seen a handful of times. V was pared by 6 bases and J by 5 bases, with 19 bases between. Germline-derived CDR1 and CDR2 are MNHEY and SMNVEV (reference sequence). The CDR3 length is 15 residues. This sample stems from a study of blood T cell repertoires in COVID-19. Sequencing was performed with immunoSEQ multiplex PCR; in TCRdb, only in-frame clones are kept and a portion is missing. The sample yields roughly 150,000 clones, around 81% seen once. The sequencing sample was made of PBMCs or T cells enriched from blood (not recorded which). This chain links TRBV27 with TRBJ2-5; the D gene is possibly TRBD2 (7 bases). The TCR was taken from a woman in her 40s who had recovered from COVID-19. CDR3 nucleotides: TGTGCCAGCAGCCCCCCTGGGGGGGGCTCGGAGACCCAGTACTTC. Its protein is CASSPPGGGSETQYF.